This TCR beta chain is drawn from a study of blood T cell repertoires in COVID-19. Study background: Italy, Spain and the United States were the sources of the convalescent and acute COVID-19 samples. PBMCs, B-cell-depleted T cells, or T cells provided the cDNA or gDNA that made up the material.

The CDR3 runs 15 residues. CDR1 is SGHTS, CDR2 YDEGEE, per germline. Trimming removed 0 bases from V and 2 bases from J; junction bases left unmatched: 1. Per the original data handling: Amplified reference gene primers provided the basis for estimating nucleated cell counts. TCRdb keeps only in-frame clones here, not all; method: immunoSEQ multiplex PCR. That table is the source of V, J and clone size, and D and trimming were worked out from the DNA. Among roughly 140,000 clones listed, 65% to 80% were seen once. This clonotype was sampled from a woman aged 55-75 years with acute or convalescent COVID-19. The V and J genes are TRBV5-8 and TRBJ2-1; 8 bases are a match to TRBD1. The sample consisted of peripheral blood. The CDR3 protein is CASSLGQGTYNEQFF. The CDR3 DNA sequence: TGTGCCAGCAGCTTGGGACAGGGGACCTACAATGAGCAGTTCTTC.